These 28 T cell receptor beta chains share one sample of origin, sequenced in a study of shared clonotypes between healthy human individuals. TCRdb's table, derived via immunoSEQ multiplex PCR, lists solely in-frame clones and lacks some. The sample carries about 600,000 clones, just over 75% recorded once. The sequenced sample consisted of PBMCs. Receptor source: a woman aged 40 to 50 in good health. Some clones in this sample may be carry-over from other donors' samples.

This clone appeared once. The V call is TRBV7-9, the J call TRBJ2-4; no reliable D call. This CDR3 spans 8 amino acids. Between the trimmed V and J ends, which lost 5 bases and 15 bases, there was a span of 5 bases. CDR1 is SEHNR, CDR2 FQNEAQ, per germline (reference sequence). Here the CDR3 DNA reads TGTGCCAGCAGCCCTCCGTACTTC. Translating gives CASSPPYF.

The chain joins TRBV29-1 to TRBJ2-2; 7 bases map to TRBD1. This CDR3 is built from 18 residues. With V trimmed by 4 bases and J by 5 bases, 19 bases remained unmatched. CDR1 is SQVTM and CDR2 is ANQGSEA in the germline V gene. The CDR3 protein is CSVADRLIGFSDTGELFF. In DNA form, the CDR3 reads TGCAGCGTTGCGGACAGGTTGATTGGTTTCTCGGATACCGGGGAGCTGTTTTTT.

This clone was seen a handful of times. The gene calls are TRBV7-3 and TRBJ2-5, with D perhaps matching TRBD2 (6 bases). The CDR3 extends over 15 amino acids. V was trimmed by 5 bases and J by 2 bases, leaving 15 bases between them. Germline CDR1 reads SGHTA; CDR2 reads FQGTGA. In DNA, the CDR3 is TGTGCCAGCAGCCTCCGAGGCGGGGAACAAGAGACCCAGTACTTC. Translating it yields CASSLRGGEQETQYF.

This clone has only a few counts. The chain is built from TRBV29-1 and TRBJ1-1; 9 nucleotides agree with TRBD1. CDR3 size: 14 residues. CDR1 and CDR2 (germline): SQVTM, ANQGSEA. V lost 7 bases to trimming and J lost 4 bases; unmatched junction nucleotides: 10. This CDR3 is CSASLTGGGTEAFF. DNA of the CDR3: TGCAGCGCTTCGCTGACAGGGGGAGGCACTGAAGCTTTCTTT.

The DNA for the CDR3 is TGTGCCAGCAGCCGGGAGGGGTCCAGAGATGAAAAACTGTTTTTT. Its translation: CASSREGSRDEKLFF. The V gene is TRBV7-8, the J gene TRBJ1-4, with D tentatively TRBD1 (5 bases). The ends were cut back, 5 bases at V and 6 bases at J, with 16 bases in the middle. There are 15 residues in the CDR3. CDR1 is SGHVS, CDR2 FQNEAQ, per germline.

In DNA, the CDR3 is TGTGCCATCAGTACTACCCCGGACAATGACAATGAGCAGTTCTTC. Amino acids: CAISTTPDNDNEQFF. This chain uses TRBV10-3 with TRBJ2-1, with D possibly TRBD1 on 5 matching bases. Trimming cost V 5 bases and J 5 bases, with 16 bases left between them. Germline CDR1 is ENHRY and CDR2 is SYGVKD. The CDR3 totals 15 residues.

With respect to this clone: A junction end diverges from the germline sequence, so it may reflect a read error. The V and J genes are TRBV11-2 and TRBJ1-1; D might be TRBD1 (5 bases). There are 13 residues in the CDR3. The germline CDR1 and CDR2 sequences are SGHAT and FQNNGV. CDR3 sequence reads: CASSFQKDTEALF. The CDR3, as DNA: TGTGCCAGCAGCTTTCAAAAGGACACTGAAGCTCTCTTT.

As concerns this clone: The sample carries other DNA sequences with the same CDR3. This chain links TRBV5-1 with TRBJ2-5, with a weak D call TRBD1 (5 bases). The germline V and J ends were trimmed by 0 bases and 4 bases, with 10 bases remaining between them. CDR1 and CDR2 from the germline V gene are SGHRS and YFSETQ. CDR3 length: 14 residues. The CDR3 DNA reads TGCGCCAGCAGCTTGGGAGACAGCCGAGAGACCCAGTACTTC. It yields the protein CASSLGDSRETQYF.

Comments on this clone: Distinct nucleotide sequences in the sample also encode this CDR3. The chain couples TRBV5-1 to TRBJ1-4; D remains ambiguous. Germline V CDR1 and CDR2: SGHRS, YFSETQ. V lost 2 bases and J 5 bases, leaving 7 bases between the germline ends. The CDR3 loop spans 13 amino acids. Here the CDR3 reads CASSFSPNEKLFF. CDR3 sequence (DNA): TGCGCCAGCAGCTTCAGCCCGAATGAAAAACTGTTTTTT. The variable domain in full, completed from reference TRBV5-1 and TRBJ1-4, reads KAGVTQTPRYLIKTRGQQVTLSCSPISGHRSVSWYQQTPGQGLQFLFEYFSETQRNKGNFPGRFSGRQFSNSRSEMNVSTLELGDSALYLCASSFSPNEKLFFGSGTQLSVL.

The chain is built from TRBV10-3 and TRBJ2-7; 10 bases match TRBD2. V was pared by 10 bases and J by 5 bases, with 17 bases of the junction left unmatched. The CDR3 spans 16 residues. Germline V CDR1 and CDR2: ENHRY, SYGVKD. The CDR3 bases are TGTGCCACTACGGAGGAAGCGGGAGGGCCGGTCCACGAGCAGTACTTC. This sequence encodes CATTEEAGGPVHEQYF.

V usage is TRBV11-2 and J usage is TRBJ2-7; TRBD1 is a possible D gene (6 bases). CDR1 and CDR2 (germline): SGHAT, FQNNGV. This CDR3 is 14 amino acids long. V lost 1 base and J lost 2, with 9 bases in between. This CDR3 reads CASSLARGPYEQYF. The CDR3 coding sequence is TGTGCCAGCAGCTTAGCCAGGGGCCCCTACGAGCAGTACTTC.

In this sample, this clone turned up once. A much bigger clone sits one base away, suggesting this may be a read error. The chain is built from TRBV5-8 and TRBJ1-1; D uncertain. CDR1 and CDR2 (germline): SGHTS, YDEGEE. CDR3 length equals 13 residues. V lost 2 bases to trimming and J lost 1 base, with 6 bases between them. The CDR3 is CASSFGRNTEAFF. The CDR3 DNA is TGTGCCAGCAGCTTTGGCAGGAACACTGAAGCTTTCTTT.

This clone was counted between two and nine times. The chain combines TRBV5-6 with TRBJ2-5; 8 nucleotides line up with TRBD1. Germline CDR1 and CDR2: SGHDT and YYEEEE. The trim removed 4 bases at V and 5 bases at J, leaving 10 bases unmatched. CDR3 length: 15 residues. CDR3 region: CASSATTGAGETQYF. CDR3 nucleotides: TGTGCCAGCAGCGCTACGACAGGGGCAGGCGAGACCCAGTACTTC. The variable domain in full, with the rest retrieved from reference TRBV5-6 and TRBJ2-5, is DAGVTQSPTHLIKTRGQQVTLRCSPKSGHDTVSWYQQALGQGPQFIFQYYEEEERQRGNFPDRFSGHQFPNYSSELNVNALLLGDSALYLCASSATTGAGETQYFGPGTRLLVL.

This clone was counted at least ten times. The chain recombines TRBV6-4 with TRBJ2-1; TRBD2 aligns across 9 bases. This CDR3 region has 15 residues. Trimming cost V 3 bases and J 8 bases; bases outside gene matches: 8. CDR1 is MRHNA, CDR2 SNTAGT, per germline. The CDR3 sequence: CASSEGAGGNDEQFF. In nucleotides, the CDR3 is TGTGCCAGCAGTGAAGGAGCGGGAGGAAATGATGAGCAGTTCTTC.

This clone was observed once. The rearrangement uses TRBV5-6 and TRBJ2-7, with D possibly TRBD2 on 5 matching bases. The CDR3 is made up of 11 amino acids. Trimming took off 4 bases at V and 5 bases at J, with 7 bases between the two ends. Germline CDR1 and CDR2: SGHDT and YYEEEE. The CDR3 nucleotides are TGTGCCAGCAGCACGAGGGACGAGCAGTACTTC. Protein product: CASSTRDEQYF.

The rearrangement joins TRBV7-7 to TRBJ2-7, with TRBD1 identical over 11 bases. This CDR3 comprises 16 residues. V lost 1 base to trimming and J lost 4 bases; unmatched junction nucleotides: 6. CDR1 and CDR2 (germline): SSHAT, FNYEAQ (reference sequence). This CDR3 is CASSLVWTGGCYEQYF. DNA of the CDR3: TGTGCCAGCAGCTTAGTTTGGACAGGGGGCTGTTACGAGCAGTACTTC.

This clone showed up many times. J is TRBJ2-3 and V is TRBV9, with D uncertain. The CDR3 totals 14 residues. V shed 1 base and J shed 6 bases, with 12 bases lying between them. Germline CDR1 is SGDLS and CDR2 is YYNGEE. The CDR3 DNA follows: TGTGCCAGCAGCGTATCCATCAGTTCCGATACGCAGTATTTT. This codes for CASSVSISSDTQYF.

As regards this clone: A read error is possible here, since a much larger clone lies one base away. The sample carries other DNA sequences with the same CDR3. This chain uses TRBV30 with TRBJ1-3, with D perhaps matching TRBD1 (6 bases). The CDR3 is 15 residues long. The germline V gene encodes CDR1 GTSNPN and CDR2 SVGIG (reference sequence). CDR3 nucleotide sequence: TGTGCCTGGAGTGCGGACAGACATTCTGGAAGCACCATATATTTT. Its protein is CAWSADRHSGSTIYF.

V gene TRBV9 combines with J gene TRBJ2-1; D unclear. Deletions cut 4 bases from V and 10 bases from J, with 15 bases between. Germline V gene sequence: CDR1 SGDLS, CDR2 YYNGEE. The CDR3 sequence is 13 residues long. This chain's CDR3 is CASSPRGRGEQFF. CDR3 nucleotide sequence: TGTGCCAGCAGCCCCCGAGGAAGAGGCGAGCAGTTCTTC.

The chain is built from TRBV19 and TRBJ2-2; a weak D match, TRBD2 (6 bases). With 4 bases removed from V and 1 base from J, the gap between germline ends came to 10 bases. The CDR3 has 15 residues. Germline assignment: CDR1 LNHDA and CDR2 SQIVND (reference sequence). CDR3 protein: CASSKAGRNTGELFF. CDR3 nucleotide sequence: TGTGCCAGTAGTAAGGCCGGGAGGAACACCGGGGAGCTGTTTTTT.

J is TRBJ2-2 and V is TRBV4-1; D call uncertain. Germline CDR1 reads MGHRA; CDR2 reads YSYEKL. Trimming cost V 0 bases and J 9 bases, with 11 bases left between them. The CDR3 is 14 residues long. Written as DNA, the CDR3 is TGCGCCAGCAGCCAAGAGGGGATCCCATGGGAGCTGTTTTTT. Translation gives CASSQEGIPWELFF.

This sequence joins TRBV27 and TRBJ2-2, with 10 nucleotides matching TRBD2. V was pared by 2 bases and J by 5 bases, with 5 bases of the junction left unmatched. Germline assignment: CDR1 MNHEY and CDR2 SMNVEV (reference sequence). The CDR3 consists of 16 residues. CDR3 loop: CASSLTAGGGTGELFF. CDR3 bases: TGTGCCAGCAGTTTAACAGCGGGAGGGGGGACCGGGGAGCTGTTTTTT.

This chain joins TRBV29-1 and TRBJ2-1, with 7 nucleotides matching TRBD2. Per the germline V gene, CDR1 is SQVTM and CDR2 is ANQGSEA. V shed 7 bases and J 5 bases; nucleotides not matched to a gene: 17. The CDR3 spans 16 residues. The DNA for the CDR3 is TGCAGCGCAACCCGGTGGGGGGGTAGGCTGGACAATGAGCAGTTCTTC. This sequence encodes CSATRWGGRLDNEQFF.

Points on this clone: A much larger clonotype is one base distant, so this may be a read error. This chain links TRBV25-1 with TRBJ2-3; D is possibly TRBD1 or TRBD2 (5 bases each). The CDR3 extends over 14 amino acids. Germline CDR1 and CDR2: MGHDK and SYGVNS. The CDR3 coding sequence is TGTGCCAACAGTACCCGGGACAGCACAGATACGCAGTATTTT. Translation gives CANSTRDSTDTQYF. Variable domain in full (rest from reference TRBV25-1 and TRBJ2-3): EADIYQTPRYLVIGTGKKITLECSQTMGHDKMYWYQQDPGMELHLIHYSYGVNSTEKGDLSSESTVSRIRTEHFPLTLESARPSHTSQYLCANSTRDSTDTQYFGPGTRLTVL.

Remarks on this clone: This sequence is one base from a far larger clone and is likely a read error. J is TRBJ2-6 and V is TRBV30; D remains unclear. In germline, CDR1 is GTSNPN, CDR2 SVGIG (reference sequence). The V end was cut by 2 bases, the J end by 4 bases, with 15 bases between. The CDR3 sequence is 16 residues long. In nucleotides, the CDR3 is TGTGCCTGGAGTCGCATCGGGTCCGCCGGGGCCAACGTCCTGACTTTC. Translating it yields CAWSRIGSAGANVLTF.

DNA for the CDR3: TGCGCCAGCAGCTTCCCCGGCGGTGCGGATACGCAGTATTTT. This sequence encodes CASSFPGGADTQYF. The chain employs TRBV5-1 and TRBJ2-3; D call uncertain. Trimming cost V 2 bases and J 6 bases, with 13 bases left between them. Germline-derived CDR1 and CDR2 are SGHRS and YFSETQ. The CDR3 extends over 14 amino acids.

In nucleotides, the CDR3 is TGCGCCAGCAGCTTACCTCAGGGGGCATTACCTACAGATACGCAGTATTTT. Protein sequence: CASSLPQGALPTDTQYF. The chain combines TRBV5-1 with TRBJ2-3, with TRBD1 identical over 8 bases. Germline trimming cut 2 bases from V and 3 bases from J; bases unmatched to any gene: 11. CDR3 length: 17 residues. Germline values: CDR1 SGHRS, CDR2 YFSETQ.

This clone was detected ten times or more. J is TRBJ2-3 and V is TRBV7-2; D unclear. Trimming cost V 6 bases and J 4 bases, with 14 bases left between them. This CDR3 contains 14 residues. Germline V gene sequence: CDR1 SGHTA, CDR2 FQGNSA. The CDR3 DNA is TGTGCCAGCAGGTTGATGGGGAACGCAGATACGCAGTATTTT. It translates to CASRLMGNADTQYF.